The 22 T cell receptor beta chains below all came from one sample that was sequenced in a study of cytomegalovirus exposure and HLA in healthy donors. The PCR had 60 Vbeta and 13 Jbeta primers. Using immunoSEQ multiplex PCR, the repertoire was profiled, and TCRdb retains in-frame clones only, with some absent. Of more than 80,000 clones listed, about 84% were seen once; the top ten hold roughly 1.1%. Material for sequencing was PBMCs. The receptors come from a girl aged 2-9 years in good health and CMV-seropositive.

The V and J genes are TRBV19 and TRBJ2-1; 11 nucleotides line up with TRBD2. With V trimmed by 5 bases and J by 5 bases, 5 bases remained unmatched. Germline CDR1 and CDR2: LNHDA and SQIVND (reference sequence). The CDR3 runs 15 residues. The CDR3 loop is CASSVTSGDHNEQFF. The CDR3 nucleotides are TGTGCCAGTAGTGTGACTAGCGGGGACCACAATGAGCAGTTCTTC.

The CDR3 nucleotides read TGTGCCGGAAGGAAGGGGACACCCGGGGCGAACACTGAAGCTTTCTTT. It translates to CAGRKGTPGANTEAFF. The J gene is TRBJ1-1, the V gene TRBV5-4, with D possibly being TRBD1 (6 bases). V was clipped by 10 bases and J by 1 base, with 23 bases between them. The CDR3 is 16 amino acids. The V gene's germline CDR1 is SGHNT and CDR2 YYREEE (reference sequence).

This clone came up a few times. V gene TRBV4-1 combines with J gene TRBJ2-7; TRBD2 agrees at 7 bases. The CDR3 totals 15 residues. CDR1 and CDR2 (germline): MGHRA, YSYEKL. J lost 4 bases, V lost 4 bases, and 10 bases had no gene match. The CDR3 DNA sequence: TGCGCCAGCAGCCCCTTCCTTGGGGGGGGATACGAGCAGTACTTC. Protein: CASSPFLGGGYEQYF.

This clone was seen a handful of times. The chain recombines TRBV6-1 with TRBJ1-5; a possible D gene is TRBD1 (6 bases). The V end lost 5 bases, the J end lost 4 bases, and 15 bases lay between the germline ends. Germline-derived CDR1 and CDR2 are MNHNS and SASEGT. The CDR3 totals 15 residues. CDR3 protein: CASSPAGTSNQPQHF. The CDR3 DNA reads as TGTGCCAGCAGTCCAGCCGGGACAAGTAATCAGCCCCAGCATTTT.

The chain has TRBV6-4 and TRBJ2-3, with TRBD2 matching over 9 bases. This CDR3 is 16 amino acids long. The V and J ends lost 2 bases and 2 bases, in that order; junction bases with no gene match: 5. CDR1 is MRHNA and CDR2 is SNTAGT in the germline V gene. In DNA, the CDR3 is TGTGCCAGCAGTGACGATCCTAGCGGGGTCACAGATACGCAGTATTTT. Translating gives CASSDDPSGVTDTQYF.

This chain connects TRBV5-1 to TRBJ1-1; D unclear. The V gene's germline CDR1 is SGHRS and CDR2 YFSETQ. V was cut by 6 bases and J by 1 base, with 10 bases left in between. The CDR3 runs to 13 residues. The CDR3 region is CASTSTGNTEAFF. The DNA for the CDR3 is TGCGCCAGCACTTCCACTGGGAACACTGAAGCTTTCTTT.

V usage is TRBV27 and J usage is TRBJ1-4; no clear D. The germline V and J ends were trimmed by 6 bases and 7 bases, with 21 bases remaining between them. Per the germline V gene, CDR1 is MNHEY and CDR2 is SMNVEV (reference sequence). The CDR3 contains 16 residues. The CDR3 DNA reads TGTGCCAGCAGGCTTAAACACCATTACGCATTTGAAAAACTGTTTTTT. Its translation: CASRLKHHYAFEKLFF.

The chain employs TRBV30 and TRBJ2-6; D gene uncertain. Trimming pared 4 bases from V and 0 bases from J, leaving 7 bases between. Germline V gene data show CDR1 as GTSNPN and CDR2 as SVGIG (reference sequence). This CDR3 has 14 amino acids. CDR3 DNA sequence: TGTGCCTGGACCGTGAGCTCTGGGGCCAACGTCCTGACTTTC. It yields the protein CAWTVSSGANVLTF.

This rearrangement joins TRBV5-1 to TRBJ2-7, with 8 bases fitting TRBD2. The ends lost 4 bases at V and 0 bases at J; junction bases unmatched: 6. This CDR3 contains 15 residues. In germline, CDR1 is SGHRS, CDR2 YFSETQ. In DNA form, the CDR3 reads TGCGCCAGCAGCGCCGGGAGGGAGAGCTCCTACGAGCAGTACTTC. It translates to CASSAGRESSYEQYF.

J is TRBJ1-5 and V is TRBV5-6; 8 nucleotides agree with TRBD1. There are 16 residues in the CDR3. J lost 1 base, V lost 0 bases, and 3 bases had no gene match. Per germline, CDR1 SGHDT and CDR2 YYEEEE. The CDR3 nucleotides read TGTGCCAGCAGCTTGGCCAGGGGGCTGAGCAATCAGCCCCAGCATTTT. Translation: CASSLARGLSNQPQHF.

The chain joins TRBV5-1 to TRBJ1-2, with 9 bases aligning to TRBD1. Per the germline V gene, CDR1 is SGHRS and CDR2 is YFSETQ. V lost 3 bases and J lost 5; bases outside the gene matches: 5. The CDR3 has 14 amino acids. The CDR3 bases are TGCGCCAGCAGCTGGAAGGGACAGGGTTATGGCTACACCTTC. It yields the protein CASSWKGQGYGYTF.

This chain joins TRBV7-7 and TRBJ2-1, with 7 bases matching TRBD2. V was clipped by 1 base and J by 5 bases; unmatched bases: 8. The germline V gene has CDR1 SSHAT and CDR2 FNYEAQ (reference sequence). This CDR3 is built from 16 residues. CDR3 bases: TGTGCCAGCAGCTTAGGGATTCGGGAGGCGGACAATGAGCAGTTCTTC. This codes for CASSLGIREADNEQFF. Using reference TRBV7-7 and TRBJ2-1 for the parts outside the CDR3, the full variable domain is GAGVSQSPRYKVTKRGQDVTLRCDPISSHATLYWYQQALGQGPEFLTYFNYEAQPDKSGLPSDRFSAERPEGSISTLTIQRTEQRDSAMYRCASSLGIREADNEQFFGPGTRLTVL.

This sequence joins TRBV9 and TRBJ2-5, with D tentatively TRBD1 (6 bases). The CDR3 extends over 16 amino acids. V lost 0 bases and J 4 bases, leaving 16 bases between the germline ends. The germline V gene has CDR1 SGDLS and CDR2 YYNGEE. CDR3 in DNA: TGTGCCAGCAGCGTAGGTTTGGGTGGGGGCGGAGAGACCCAGTACTTC. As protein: CASSVGLGGGGETQYF.

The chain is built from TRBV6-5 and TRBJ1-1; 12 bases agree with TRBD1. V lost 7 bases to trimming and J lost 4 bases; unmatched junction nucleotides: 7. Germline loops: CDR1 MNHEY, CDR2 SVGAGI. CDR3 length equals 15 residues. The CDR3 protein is CASIRDRGLGTEAFF. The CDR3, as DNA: TGTGCCAGCATTAGGGACAGGGGGCTGGGCACTGAAGCTTTCTTT.

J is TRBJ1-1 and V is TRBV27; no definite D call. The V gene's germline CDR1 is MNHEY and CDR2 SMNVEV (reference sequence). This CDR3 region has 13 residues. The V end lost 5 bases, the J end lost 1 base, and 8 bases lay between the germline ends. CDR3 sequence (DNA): TGTGCCAGCAGTCCCGGGAGGAACACTGAAGCTTTCTTT. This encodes CASSPGRNTEAFF.

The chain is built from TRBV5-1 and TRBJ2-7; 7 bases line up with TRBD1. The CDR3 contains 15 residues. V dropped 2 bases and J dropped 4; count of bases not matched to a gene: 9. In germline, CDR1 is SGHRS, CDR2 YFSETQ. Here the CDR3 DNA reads TGCGCCAGCAGCTTTGGTGGTGGACAGGCATACGAGCAGTACTTC. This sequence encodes CASSFGGGQAYEQYF.

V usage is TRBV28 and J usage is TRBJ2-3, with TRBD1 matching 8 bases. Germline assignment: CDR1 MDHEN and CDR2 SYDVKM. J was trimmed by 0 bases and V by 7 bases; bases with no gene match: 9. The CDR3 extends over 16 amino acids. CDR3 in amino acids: CASTHPRGLSTDTQYF. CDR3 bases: TGTGCCAGCACCCACCCCAGGGGGCTGAGCACAGATACGCAGTATTTT.

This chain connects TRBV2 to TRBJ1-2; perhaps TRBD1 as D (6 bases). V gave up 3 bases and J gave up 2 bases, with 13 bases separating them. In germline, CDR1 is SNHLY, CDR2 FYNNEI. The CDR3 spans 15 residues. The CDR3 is CASSDRQASNYGYTF. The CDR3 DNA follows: TGTGCCAGCAGTGATAGACAGGCGTCAAACTATGGCTACACCTTC.

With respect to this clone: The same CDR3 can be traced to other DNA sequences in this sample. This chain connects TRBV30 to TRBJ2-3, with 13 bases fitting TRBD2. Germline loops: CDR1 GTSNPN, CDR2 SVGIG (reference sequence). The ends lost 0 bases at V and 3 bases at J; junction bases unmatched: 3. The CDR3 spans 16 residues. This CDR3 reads CAWSVGLAGPTDTQYF. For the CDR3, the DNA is TGTGCCTGGAGTGTGGGACTAGCGGGACCAACAGATACGCAGTATTTT. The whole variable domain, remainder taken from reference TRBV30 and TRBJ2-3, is SQTIHQWPATLVQPVGSPLSLECTVEGTSNPNLYWYRQAAGRGLQLLFYSVGIGQISSEVPQNLSASRPQDRQFILSSKKLLLSDSGFYLCAWSVGLAGPTDTQYFGPGTRLTVL.

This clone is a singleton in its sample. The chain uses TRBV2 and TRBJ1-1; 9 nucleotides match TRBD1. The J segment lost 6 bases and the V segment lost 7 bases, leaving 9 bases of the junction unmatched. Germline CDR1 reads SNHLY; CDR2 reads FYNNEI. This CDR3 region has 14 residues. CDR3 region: CASNPNRGQPEAFF. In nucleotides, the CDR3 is TGTGCCAGCAACCCAAACAGGGGGCAGCCTGAAGCTTTCTTT.

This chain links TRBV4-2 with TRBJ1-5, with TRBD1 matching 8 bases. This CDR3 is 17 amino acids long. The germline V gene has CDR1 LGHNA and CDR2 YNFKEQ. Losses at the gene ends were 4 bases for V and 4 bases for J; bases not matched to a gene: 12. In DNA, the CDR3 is TGTGCCAGCAGCCCGGACCTCGGGACAGGATTAAATCAGCCCCAGCATTTT. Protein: CASSPDLGTGLNQPQHF.

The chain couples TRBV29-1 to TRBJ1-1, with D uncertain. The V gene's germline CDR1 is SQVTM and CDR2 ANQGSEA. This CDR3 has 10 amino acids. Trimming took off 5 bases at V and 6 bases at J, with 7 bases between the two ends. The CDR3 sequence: CSVLGPEAFF. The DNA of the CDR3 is TGCAGCGTTCTGGGCCCTGAAGCTTTCTTT.